The 15 T cell receptor beta chains presented below share a single source sample, sequenced in a study of cytomegalovirus exposure and HLA in healthy donors. Primers for the PCR totalled 60 Vbeta and 13 Jbeta. Profiled with immunoSEQ multiplex PCR; TCRdb holds only in-frame clones, not every one. The repertoire holds approximately 150,000 clones, with roughly 75% as singletons. The sample taken for sequencing was PBMCs. The receptors originated from a male donor in good health and CMV-seronegative.

V usage is TRBV13 and J usage is TRBJ2-1; the match to TRBD1 covers 10 bases. CDR1 and CDR2 from the germline V gene are PRHDT and FYEKMQ (reference sequence). The junction had 3 bases not matched to a gene; V was cut back by 3 bases and J by 4 bases. The CDR3 sequence is 15 residues long. For the CDR3, the DNA is TGTGCCAGCAGCTTCGGGACAGGGGAATACAATGAGCAGTTCTTC. Translated: CASSFGTGEYNEQFF.

The chain recombines TRBV19 with TRBJ2-3, with TRBD2 matching over 8 bases. CDR1 and CDR2 (germline): LNHDA, SQIVND (reference sequence). The CDR3 is made up of 15 amino acids. V trimming: 4 bases; J trimming: 1 base; junction bases outside the gene matches: 4. The CDR3 loop reads CASSTGLGGTDTQYF. CDR3 sequence (DNA): TGTGCCAGTAGTACGGGACTAGGTGGCACAGATACGCAGTATTTT.

This chain uses TRBV7-9 with TRBJ2-1, with no clear D. CDR3 length equals 13 residues. The V gene lost 5 bases and the J gene lost 7 bases, with 12 bases spanning the gap. CDR1 and CDR2 (germline): SEHNR, FQNEAQ (reference sequence). CDR3 amino acids: CASSPPPFNEQFF. The CDR3 nucleotides are TGTGCCAGCAGCCCTCCCCCCTTTAATGAGCAGTTCTTC.

This chain joins TRBV10-3 and TRBJ2-7; 10 bases match TRBD1. This CDR3 has 14 residues. Germline CDR1 reads ENHRY; CDR2 reads SYGVKD. With V trimmed by 2 bases and J by 6 bases, 4 bases remained unmatched. DNA of the CDR3: TGTGCCATCAGTGAGGGACAGGGGGTCTTCGAGCAGTACTTC. It translates to CAISEGQGVFEQYF.

This clone was counted once. This sequence joins TRBV29-1 and TRBJ2-4, with TRBD1 identical over 10 bases. The germline V gene encodes CDR1 SQVTM and CDR2 ANQGSEA. After removal of 7 bases from V and 9 bases from J, the junction contained 12 bases not matched to a gene. The CDR3 covers 14 residues. The CDR3 DNA reads TGCAGCGGTAAGACAGGGGGCCACGGGGGCATTCAGTACTTC. Protein: CSGKTGGHGGIQYF.

This chain uses TRBV2 with TRBJ2-7, with TRBD1 matching over 9 bases. Unmatched junction bases numbered 4, after V lost 5 bases and J lost 2 bases. The CDR3 length is 14 residues. Germline V gene lookup returns CDR1 SNHLY and CDR2 FYNNEI. CDR3 protein: CASSTGQGTYEQYF. CDR3 nucleotide sequence: TGTGCCAGCAGTACGGGACAGGGCACCTACGAGCAGTACTTC.

V is TRBV5-1 and J is TRBJ1-3; perhaps TRBD1 as D (5 bases). The CDR3 contains 17 residues. Between the trimmed V and J ends, which lost 0 bases and 4 bases, there was a span of 17 bases. Germline lookup yields CDR1 SGHRS and CDR2 YFSETQ. CDR3 sequence reads: CASSLAFTGWRGNTIYF. DNA of the CDR3: TGCGCCAGCAGCTTGGCCTTTACAGGCTGGCGCGGAAACACCATATATTTT.

The chain links TRBV6-5 to TRBJ1-1, with TRBD1 as a possible D gene (5 bases). V lost 0 bases, J lost 1 base, and 9 bases lay in between. Germline CDR1 and CDR2: MNHEY and SVGAGI. This CDR3 contains 15 residues. The CDR3 loop reads CASSYSWQGNTEAFF. CDR3 nucleotide sequence: TGTGCCAGCAGTTACTCGTGGCAGGGGAACACTGAAGCTTTCTTT.

The count of this clone is one. The V gene is TRBV19, the J gene TRBJ1-5; TRBD1 is a possible D gene (6 bases). The V and J ends lost 5 bases and 7 bases respectively, with 12 bases between them. This CDR3 region has 13 residues. From germline, CDR1 is LNHDA and CDR2 SQIVND (reference sequence). CDR3 nucleotide sequence: TGTGCCAGTAGTCAACAGGGAGCGCAGCCCCAGCATTTT. It is translated as CASSQQGAQPQHF.

The CDR3, as DNA: TGTGCCAGCAGATATGACAGGGTAGTACAAGAGACCCAGTACTTC. Translating gives CASRYDRVVQETQYF. The V gene is TRBV28, the J gene TRBJ2-5; TRBD1 matches 7 bases. The CDR3 has 15 amino acids. With V trimmed by 6 bases and J by 2 bases, 9 bases remained unmatched. Germline loops: CDR1 MDHEN, CDR2 SYDVKM. Together with reference TRBV28 and TRBJ2-5, the CDR3 gives the full variable domain: DVKVTQSSRYLVKRTGEKVFLECVQDMDHENMFWYRQDPGLGLRLIYFSYDVKMKEKGDIPEGYSVSREKKERFSLILESASTNQTSMYLCASRYDRVVQETQYFGPGTRLLVL.

The rearrangement uses TRBV6-5 and TRBJ2-2, with D possibly being TRBD2 (6 bases). CDR3 length: 14 residues. V dropped 8 bases and J dropped 4 bases, with 14 bases sitting between them. CDR1 is MNHEY and CDR2 is SVGAGI in the germline V gene. The CDR3 region has the DNA TGTGCCAGCCGTACGGGAGCCGCCACCGGGGAGCTGTTTTTT. Translated, it gives CASRTGAATGELFF.

This rearrangement joins TRBV5-6 to TRBJ1-6, with 8 bases fitting TRBD1. Looked up from germline, CDR1 is SGHDT and CDR2 is YYEEEE. The CDR3 is 15 residues long. V gave up 3 bases and J gave up 6 bases; unmatched junction bases: 5. This chain's CDR3 is CASSWQGAFNSPLHF. The CDR3 nucleotides read TGTGCCAGCAGCTGGCAGGGGGCGTTTAATTCACCCCTCCACTTT.

The J gene is TRBJ1-6, the V gene TRBV18, with a possible D match to TRBD1 (6 bases). The CDR3 has 16 residues. V was cut by 3 bases and J by 7 bases, with 16 bases left in between. From germline, CDR1 is KGHSH and CDR2 LQKENI. The CDR3 DNA is TGTGCCAGCTCACCCGATTGGCGGGGGCGGAATTCACCCCTCCACTTT. Protein product: CASSPDWRGRNSPLHF.

J is TRBJ1-4 and V is TRBV19; 8 bases match TRBD1. Germline CDR1 and CDR2: LNHDA and SQIVND (reference sequence). J lost 8 bases, V lost 3 bases, and 5 bases had no gene match. The CDR3 has 14 residues. This CDR3 reads CASSIQGAWEKLFF. The CDR3 nucleotides read TGTGCCAGTAGTATCCAGGGGGCTTGGGAAAAACTGTTTTTT.

This clone has only a few counts. V and J are TRBV11-2 and TRBJ2-1; D possibly corresponds to TRBD2 (5 bases). This CDR3 has 15 amino acids. V was trimmed by 0 bases and J by 7 bases, leaving 13 bases between them. The germline V gene has CDR1 SGHAT and CDR2 FQNNGV. The CDR3 reads CASSLDWGVRNEQFF. Written as DNA, the CDR3 is TGTGCCAGCAGCTTAGATTGGGGAGTGAGGAATGAGCAGTTCTTC.